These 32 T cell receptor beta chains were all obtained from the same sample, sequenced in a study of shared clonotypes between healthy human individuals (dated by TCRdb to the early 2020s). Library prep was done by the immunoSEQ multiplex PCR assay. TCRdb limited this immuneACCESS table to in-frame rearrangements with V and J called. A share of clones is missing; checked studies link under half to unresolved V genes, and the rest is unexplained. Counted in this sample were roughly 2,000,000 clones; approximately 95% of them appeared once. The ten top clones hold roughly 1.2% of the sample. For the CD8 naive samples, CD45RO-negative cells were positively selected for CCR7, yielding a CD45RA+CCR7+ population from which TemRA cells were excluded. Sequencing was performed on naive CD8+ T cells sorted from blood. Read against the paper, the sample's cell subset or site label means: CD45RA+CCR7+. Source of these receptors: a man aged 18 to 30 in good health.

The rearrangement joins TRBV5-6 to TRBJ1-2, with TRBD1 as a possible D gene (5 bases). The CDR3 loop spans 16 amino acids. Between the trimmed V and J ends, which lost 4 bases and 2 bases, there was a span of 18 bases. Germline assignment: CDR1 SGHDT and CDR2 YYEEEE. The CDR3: CASSATGFDANYGYTF. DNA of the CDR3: TGTGCCAGCAGCGCCACAGGTTTCGATGCCAACTATGGCTACACCTTC.

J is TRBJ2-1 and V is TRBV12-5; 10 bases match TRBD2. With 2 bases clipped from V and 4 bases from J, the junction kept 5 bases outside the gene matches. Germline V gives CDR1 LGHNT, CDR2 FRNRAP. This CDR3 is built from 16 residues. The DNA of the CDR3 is TGTGCTAGTGGTTTGAGCGGGGGGGGAGATTACAATGAGCAGTTCTTC. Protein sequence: CASGLSGGGDYNEQFF.

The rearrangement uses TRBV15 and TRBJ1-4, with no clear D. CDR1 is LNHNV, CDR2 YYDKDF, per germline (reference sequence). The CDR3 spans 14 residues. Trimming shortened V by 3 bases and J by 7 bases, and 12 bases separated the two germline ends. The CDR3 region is CATSSTRYSEKLFF. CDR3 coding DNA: TGTGCCACCAGCAGTACCCGGTACAGTGAAAAACTGTTTTTT.

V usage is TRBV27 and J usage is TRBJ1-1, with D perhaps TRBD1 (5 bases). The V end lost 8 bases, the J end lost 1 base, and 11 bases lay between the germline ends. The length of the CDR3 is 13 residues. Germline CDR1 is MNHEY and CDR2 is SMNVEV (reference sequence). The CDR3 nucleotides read TGTGCCAGCGGCTGGGGGGGGAACACTGAAGCTTTCTTT. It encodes CASGWGGNTEAFF.

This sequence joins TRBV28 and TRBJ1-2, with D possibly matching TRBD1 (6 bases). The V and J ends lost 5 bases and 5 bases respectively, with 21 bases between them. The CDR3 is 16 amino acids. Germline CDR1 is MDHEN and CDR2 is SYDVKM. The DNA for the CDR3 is TGTGCCAGCAGTATAGACAGGAGATTCCTGGGTTATGGCTACACCTTC. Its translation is CASSIDRRFLGYGYTF.

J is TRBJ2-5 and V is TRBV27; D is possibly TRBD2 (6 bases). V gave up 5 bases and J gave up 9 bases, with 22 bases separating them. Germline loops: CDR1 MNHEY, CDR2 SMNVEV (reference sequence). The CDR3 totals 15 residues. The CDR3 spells CASSPLGGLTGAQYF. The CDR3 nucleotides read TGTGCCAGCAGTCCCTTGGGTGGGCTTACGGGGGCCCAGTACTTC.

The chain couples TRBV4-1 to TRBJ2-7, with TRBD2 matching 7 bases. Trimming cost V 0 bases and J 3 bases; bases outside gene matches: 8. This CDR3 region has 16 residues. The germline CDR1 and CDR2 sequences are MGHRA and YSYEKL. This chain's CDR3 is CASSQDRGGSVYEQYF. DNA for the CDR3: TGCGCCAGCAGCCAAGACCGAGGCGGGAGTGTCTACGAGCAGTACTTC.

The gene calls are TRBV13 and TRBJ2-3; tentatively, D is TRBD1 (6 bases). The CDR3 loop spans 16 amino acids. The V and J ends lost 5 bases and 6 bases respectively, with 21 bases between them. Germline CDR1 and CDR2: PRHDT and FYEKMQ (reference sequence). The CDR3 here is CASSTLTGRLGDTQYF. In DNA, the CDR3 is TGTGCCAGCAGCACCCTAACAGGGCGTCTTGGGGATACGCAGTATTTT. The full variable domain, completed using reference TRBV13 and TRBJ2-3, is AAGVIQSPRHLIKEKRETATLKCYPIPRHDTVYWYQQGPGQDPQFLISFYEKMQSDKGSIPDRFSAQQFSDYHSELNMSSLELGDSALYFCASSTLTGRLGDTQYFGPGTRLTVL.

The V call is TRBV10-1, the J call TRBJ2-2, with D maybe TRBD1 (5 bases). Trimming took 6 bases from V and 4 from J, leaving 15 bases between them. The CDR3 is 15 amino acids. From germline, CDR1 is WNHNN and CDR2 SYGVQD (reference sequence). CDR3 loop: CASRLTVRGTGELFF. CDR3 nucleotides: TGCGCCAGCAGGCTGACAGTGCGAGGCACCGGGGAGCTGTTTTTT.

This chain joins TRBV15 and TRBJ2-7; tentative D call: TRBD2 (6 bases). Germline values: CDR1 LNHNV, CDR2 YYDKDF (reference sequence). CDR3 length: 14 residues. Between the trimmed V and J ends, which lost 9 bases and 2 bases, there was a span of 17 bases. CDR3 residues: CATGTLAGTYEQYF. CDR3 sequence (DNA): TGTGCCACAGGGACCCTTGCGGGAACCTACGAGCAGTACTTC.

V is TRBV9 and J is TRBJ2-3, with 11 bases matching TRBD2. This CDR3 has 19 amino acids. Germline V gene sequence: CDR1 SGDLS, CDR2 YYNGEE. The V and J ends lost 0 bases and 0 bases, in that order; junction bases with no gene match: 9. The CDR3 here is CASSVEVGTSGPSTDTQYF. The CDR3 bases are TGTGCCAGCAGCGTAGAAGTGGGGACTAGCGGACCTAGCACAGATACGCAGTATTTT.

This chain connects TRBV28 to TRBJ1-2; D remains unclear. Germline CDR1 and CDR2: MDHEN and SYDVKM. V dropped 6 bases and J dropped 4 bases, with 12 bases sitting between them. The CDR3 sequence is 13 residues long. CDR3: CASSGTLGYGYTF. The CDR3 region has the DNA TGTGCCAGCAGCGGAACCCTTGGCTATGGCTACACCTTC.

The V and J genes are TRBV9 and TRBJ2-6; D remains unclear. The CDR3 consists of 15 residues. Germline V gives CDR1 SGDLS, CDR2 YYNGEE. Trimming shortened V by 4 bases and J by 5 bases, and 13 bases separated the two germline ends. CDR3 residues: CASSPEDRRANVLTF. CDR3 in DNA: TGTGCCAGCAGCCCAGAGGATCGGCGGGCCAACGTCCTGACTTTC.

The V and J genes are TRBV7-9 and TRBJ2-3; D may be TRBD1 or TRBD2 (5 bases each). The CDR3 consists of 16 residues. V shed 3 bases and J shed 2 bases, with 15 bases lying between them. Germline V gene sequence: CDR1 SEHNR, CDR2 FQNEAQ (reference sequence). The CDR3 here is CASSLVGEMNTDTQYF. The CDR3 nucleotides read TGTGCCAGCAGCTTGGTGGGGGAAATGAACACAGATACGCAGTATTTT. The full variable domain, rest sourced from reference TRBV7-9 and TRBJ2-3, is DTGVSQNPRHKITKRGQNVTFRCDPISEHNRLYWYRQTLGQGPEFLTYFQNEAQLEKSRLLSDRFSAERPKGSFSTLEIQRTEQGDSAMYLCASSLVGEMNTDTQYFGPGTRLTVL.

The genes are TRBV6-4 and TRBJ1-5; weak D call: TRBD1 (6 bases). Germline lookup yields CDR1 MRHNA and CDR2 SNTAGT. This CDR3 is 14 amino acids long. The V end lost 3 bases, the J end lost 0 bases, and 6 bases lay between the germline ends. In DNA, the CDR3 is TGTGCCAGCAGTGAGGACAGTAGCAATCAGCCCCAGCATTTT. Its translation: CASSEDSSNQPQHF.

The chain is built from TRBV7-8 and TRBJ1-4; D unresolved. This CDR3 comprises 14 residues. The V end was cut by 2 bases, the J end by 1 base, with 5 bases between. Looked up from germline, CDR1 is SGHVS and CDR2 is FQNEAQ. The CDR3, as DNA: TGTGCCAGCAGCTTACGGCGAACTAATGAAAAACTGTTTTTT. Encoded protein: CASSLRRTNEKLFF.

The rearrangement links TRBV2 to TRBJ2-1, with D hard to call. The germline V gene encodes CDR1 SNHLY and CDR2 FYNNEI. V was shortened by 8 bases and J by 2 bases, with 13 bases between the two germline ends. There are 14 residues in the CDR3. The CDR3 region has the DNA TGTGCCAGCCCCCCCACGGGCCCCTACAATGAGCAGTTCTTC. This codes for CASPPTGPYNEQFF.

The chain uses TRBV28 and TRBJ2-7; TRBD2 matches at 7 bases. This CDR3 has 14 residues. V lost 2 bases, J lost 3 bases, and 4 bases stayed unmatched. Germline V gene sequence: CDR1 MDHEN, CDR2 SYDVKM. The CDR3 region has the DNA TGTGCCAGCAGTTTACCGGGGGGAAACTACGAGCAGTACTTC. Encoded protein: CASSLPGGNYEQYF.

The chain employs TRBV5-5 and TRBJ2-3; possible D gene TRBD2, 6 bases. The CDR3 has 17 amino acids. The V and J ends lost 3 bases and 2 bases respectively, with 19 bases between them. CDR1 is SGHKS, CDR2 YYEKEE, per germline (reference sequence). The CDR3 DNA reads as TGTGCCAGCAGCTCGTCCTATAGCGGATTATTCACAGATACGCAGTATTTT. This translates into CASSSSYSGLFTDTQYF.

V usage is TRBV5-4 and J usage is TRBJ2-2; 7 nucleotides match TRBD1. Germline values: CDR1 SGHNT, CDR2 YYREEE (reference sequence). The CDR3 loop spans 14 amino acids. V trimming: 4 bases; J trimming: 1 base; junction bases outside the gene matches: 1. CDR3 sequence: CASSPGGNTGELFF. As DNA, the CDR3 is TGTGCCAGCAGCCCAGGGGGGAACACCGGGGAGCTGTTTTTT.

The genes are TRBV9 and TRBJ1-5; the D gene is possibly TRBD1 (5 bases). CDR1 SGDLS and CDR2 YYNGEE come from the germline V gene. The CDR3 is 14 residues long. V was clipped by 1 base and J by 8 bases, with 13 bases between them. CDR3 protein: CASSVLGGGEPQHF. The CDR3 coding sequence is TGTGCCAGCAGCGTACTCGGCGGGGGGGAGCCCCAGCATTTT.

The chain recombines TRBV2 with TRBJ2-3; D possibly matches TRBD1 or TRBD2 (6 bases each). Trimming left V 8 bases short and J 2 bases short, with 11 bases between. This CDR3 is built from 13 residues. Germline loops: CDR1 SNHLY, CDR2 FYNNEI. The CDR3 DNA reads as TGTGCCAGCGAGGAGGGGGACACAGATACGCAGTATTTT. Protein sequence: CASEEGDTDTQYF.

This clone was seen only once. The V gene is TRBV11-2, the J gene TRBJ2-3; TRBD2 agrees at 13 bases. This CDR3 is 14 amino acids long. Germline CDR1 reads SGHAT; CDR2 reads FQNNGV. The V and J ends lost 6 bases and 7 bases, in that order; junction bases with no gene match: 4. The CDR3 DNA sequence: TGTGCCAGCAGACTAGCGGGGGGGCGAAATACGCAGTATTTT. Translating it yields CASRLAGGRNTQYF.

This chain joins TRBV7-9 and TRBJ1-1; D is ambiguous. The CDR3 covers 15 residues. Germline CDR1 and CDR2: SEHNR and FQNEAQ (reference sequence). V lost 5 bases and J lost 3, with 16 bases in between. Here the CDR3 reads CASSPRSVFDTEAFF. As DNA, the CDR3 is TGTGCCAGCAGCCCTCGCTCGGTGTTCGACACTGAAGCTTTCTTT.

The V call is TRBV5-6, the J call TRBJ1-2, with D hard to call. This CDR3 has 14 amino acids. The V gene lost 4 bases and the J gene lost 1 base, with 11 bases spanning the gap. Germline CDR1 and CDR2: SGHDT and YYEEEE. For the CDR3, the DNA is TGTGCCAGCAGCCATGGGCTGGGTAACTATGGCTACACCTTC. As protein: CASSHGLGNYGYTF.

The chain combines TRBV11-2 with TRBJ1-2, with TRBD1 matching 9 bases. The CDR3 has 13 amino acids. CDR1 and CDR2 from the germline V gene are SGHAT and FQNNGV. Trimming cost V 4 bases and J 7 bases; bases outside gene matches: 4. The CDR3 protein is CASSWGQGSGYTF. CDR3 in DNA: TGTGCCAGCAGCTGGGGACAGGGTTCTGGCTACACCTTC.

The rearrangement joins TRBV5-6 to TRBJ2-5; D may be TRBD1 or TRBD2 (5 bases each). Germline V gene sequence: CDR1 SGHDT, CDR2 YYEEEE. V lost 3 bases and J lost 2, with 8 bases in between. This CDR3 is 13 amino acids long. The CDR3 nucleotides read TGTGCCAGCAGCTGGGACGCGCAAGAGACCCAGTACTTC. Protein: CASSWDAQETQYF.

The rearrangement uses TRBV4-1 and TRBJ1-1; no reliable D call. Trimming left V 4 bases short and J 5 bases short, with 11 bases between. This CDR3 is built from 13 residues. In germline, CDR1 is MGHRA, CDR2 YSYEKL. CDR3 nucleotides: TGCGCCAGCAGCCCTCATCCCGCTACTGAAGCTTTCTTT. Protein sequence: CASSPHPATEAFF.

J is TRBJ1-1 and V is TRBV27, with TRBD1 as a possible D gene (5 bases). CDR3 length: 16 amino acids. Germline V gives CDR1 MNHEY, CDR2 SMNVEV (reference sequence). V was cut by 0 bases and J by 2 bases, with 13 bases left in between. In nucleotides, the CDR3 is TGTGCCAGCAGTTTATCCACCGACAGCCTTAACACTGAAGCTTTCTTT. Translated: CASSLSTDSLNTEAFF.

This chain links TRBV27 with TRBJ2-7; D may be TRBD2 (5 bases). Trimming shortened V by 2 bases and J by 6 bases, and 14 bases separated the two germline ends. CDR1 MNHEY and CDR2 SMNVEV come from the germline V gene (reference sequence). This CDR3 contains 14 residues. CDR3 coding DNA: TGTGCCAGCAGTTTAGGAGGCGCTTCGGTCGAGCAGTACTTC. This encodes CASSLGGASVEQYF.

CDR3 amino acids: CASSALAMWETQYF. CDR3 DNA: TGTGCCAGCAGCGCTCTAGCGATGTGGGAGACCCAGTACTTC. This chain uses TRBV9 with TRBJ2-5, with D tentatively TRBD2 (6 bases). The CDR3 length is 14 residues. Trimming took off 3 bases at V and 5 bases at J, with 14 bases between the two ends. Germline lookup yields CDR1 SGDLS and CDR2 YYNGEE. The whole variable domain, filled in from reference TRBV9 and TRBJ2-5, reads DSGVTQTPKHLITATGQRVTLRCSPRSGDLSVYWYQQSLDQGLQFLIQYYNGEERAKGNILERFSAQQFPDLHSELNLSSLELGDSALYFCASSALAMWETQYFGPGTRLLVL.

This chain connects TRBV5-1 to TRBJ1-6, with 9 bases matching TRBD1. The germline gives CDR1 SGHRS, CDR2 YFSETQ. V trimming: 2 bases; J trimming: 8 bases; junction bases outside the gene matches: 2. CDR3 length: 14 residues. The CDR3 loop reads CASSLDRGYSPLHF. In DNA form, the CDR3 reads TGCGCCAGCAGCTTAGACAGGGGGTATTCACCCCTCCACTTT.